Listed here are 5 T cell receptor beta chains from one sample, sequenced in a study of Ad26.COV2.S vaccination and SARS-CoV-2 variants (TCRdb year 2021). The library was prepared using the immunoSEQ multiplex PCR assay. Here the immuneACCESS table is served through TCRdb, limited to in-frame sequences with V and J called. Missing clones are a known gap in these copies; in checked studies unresolved V genes cover under half, and the rest lacks a known reason. This sample comprises 350,000 to 500,000 clones, about 90% of them detected only once. Around 4.5% of the sample comes from the top ten. This specimen's treatment or condition label, interpreted: 15 to 20 received Ad26.COV2.S at low or high dose, single or two shots; about 5 received placebo; per-sample allocation not given. Repertoires of vaccine and placebo recipients were sequenced from samples taken on day 63 after the first injection. This sample comprised peripheral blood, obtained in a trial of Ad26.COV2.S vaccine versus placebo. The receptor source for this set is a person aged 18 to 59 who received the Ad26.COV2.S COVID-19 vaccine or a placebo.

This clone occurred a few times. This chain uses TRBV30 with TRBJ1-6; no clear D. From germline, CDR1 is GTSNPN and CDR2 SVGIG (reference sequence). CDR3 length: 14 amino acids. The germline V and J ends were trimmed by 0 bases and 5 bases, with 8 bases remaining between them. The CDR3 nucleotides are TGTGCCTGGAGTGTGGCAGCTAATAATTCACCCCTCCACTTT. This codes for CAWSVAANNSPLHF.

This chain connects TRBV6-4 to TRBJ2-1, with a possible D match to TRBD2 (6 bases). The V gene's germline CDR1 is MRHNA and CDR2 SNTAGT. V was trimmed by 2 bases and J by 8 bases, leaving 16 bases between them. This CDR3 spans 15 amino acids. CDR3 nucleotides: TGTGCCAGCAGTGACACCGGGACGGGCGGGGATGAGCAGTTCTTC. Protein sequence: CASSDTGTGGDEQFF.

This clone showed up just once. This chain connects TRBV11-2 to TRBJ2-7; TRBD2 aligns across 7 bases. J gave up 4 bases and V 4 bases, and 7 bases lay outside the gene matches. Germline CDR1 is SGHAT and CDR2 is FQNNGV. The CDR3 consists of 14 residues. The CDR3 coding sequence is TGTGCCAGCAGCTCGAGCGGGAAGTGGTACGAGCAGTACTTC. It codes for CASSSSGKWYEQYF.

This rearrangement joins TRBV30 to TRBJ2-3; D remains unclear. Trimming removed 1 base from V and 1 base from J, with 9 bases in between. The CDR3 spans 14 residues. The germline CDR1 and CDR2 sequences are GTSNPN and SVGIG (reference sequence). The CDR3, as DNA: TGTGCCTGGAGTGGGGCCGGCGGCACAGATACGCAGTATTTT. This sequence encodes CAWSGAGGTDTQYF.

V gene TRBV7-2 combines with J gene TRBJ1-2; D is uncertain. This CDR3 contains 14 residues. The V end was cut by 3 bases, the J end by 8 bases, with 16 bases between. In germline, CDR1 is SGHTA, CDR2 FQGNSA. This CDR3 reads CASSLASGGHGYTF. The CDR3, as DNA: TGTGCCAGCAGCTTGGCCTCTGGAGGGCACGGCTACACCTTC.